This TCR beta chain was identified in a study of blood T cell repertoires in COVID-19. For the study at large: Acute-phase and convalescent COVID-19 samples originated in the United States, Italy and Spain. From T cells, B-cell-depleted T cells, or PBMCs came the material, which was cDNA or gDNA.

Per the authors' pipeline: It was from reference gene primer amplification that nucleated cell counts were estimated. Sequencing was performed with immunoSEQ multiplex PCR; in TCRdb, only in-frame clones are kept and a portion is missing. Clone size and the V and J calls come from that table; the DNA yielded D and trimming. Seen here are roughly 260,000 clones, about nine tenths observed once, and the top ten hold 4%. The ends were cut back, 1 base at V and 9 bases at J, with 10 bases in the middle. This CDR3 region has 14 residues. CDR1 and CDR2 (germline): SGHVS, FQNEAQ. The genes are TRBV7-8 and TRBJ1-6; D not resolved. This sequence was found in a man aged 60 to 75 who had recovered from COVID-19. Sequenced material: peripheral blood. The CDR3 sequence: CASSLGGESSPLHF. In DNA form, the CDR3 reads TGTGCCAGCAGCTTAGGCGGGGAAAGTTCACCCCTCCACTTT.